This T cell receptor (beta chain) was recorded in a study of somatic mutations in cytotoxic T cells in rheumatoid arthritis. General study findings and limits: Some patients, about an eighth of the roughly 65, had a largest CD8+ clone that exceeded 20% of CD8+ cells.

Only in-frame clones appear in the TCRdb table, and some are missing; sequencing was by immunoSEQ multiplex PCR. The sample shows around 15,000 clones, roughly 87% of them seen only once. The CDR3 loop spans 16 amino acids. With 6 bases clipped from V and 0 bases from J, the junction kept 11 bases outside the gene matches. From germline, CDR1 is SEHNR and CDR2 FQNEAQ (reference sequence). Comments on this clone: Its target is not known.

This clonotype was sampled from an adult with rheumatoid arthritis. This sequence joins TRBV7-9 and TRBJ2-7; 7 bases agree with TRBD2. Sequenced: CD8+ T cells sorted from blood. CDR3 residues: CASSPKWRETSYEQYF. For the CDR3, the DNA is TGTGCCAGCAGTCCGAAATGGCGGGAGACCTCCTACGAGCAGTACTTC.